Listed here are 10 T cell receptor beta chains from one sample, sequenced in a study of vaccination and CD4 T cells after COVID-19. No cognate antigen is known for these TCRs. Treatment meaning: approximately nine-day PBMC culture with coronavirus spike peptide pools or control peptides (ViraFEST assay). Sequenced with the Oncomine TCR Beta short-read assay was DNA taken from cultured CD4+ T cells. TCRdb re-called the PCR reads through MiXCR, storing one row per CDR3 protein. The sample lists about 18,000 distinct CDR3 sequences, over 50% occurring once. The specimen was CD4+ T cells from blood, cultured in vitro, collected before SARS-CoV-2 vaccination. These receptors all come from a human donor who had recovered from COVID-19.

V is TRBV20-1 and J is TRBJ2-3; 8 bases match TRBD1. Losses at the gene ends were 4 bases for V and 2 bases for J; bases not matched to a gene: 2. The CDR3 contains 13 residues. CDR1 and CDR2 from the germline V gene are DFQATT and SNEGSKA (reference sequence). The CDR3, as DNA: TGCAGTGCTACGGACAGGGTCACAGATACGCAGTATTTT. This sequence encodes CSATDRVTDTQYF.

This chain links TRBV7-9 with TRBJ1-2, with unresolved D. CDR1 SEHNR and CDR2 FQNEAQ come from the germline V gene (reference sequence). The length of the CDR3 is 15 residues. V lost 3 bases and J 3 bases, leaving 14 bases between the germline ends. CDR3: CASSFSAGPYYGYTF. For the CDR3, the DNA is TGTGCCAGCAGCTTCTCGGCAGGTCCATACTATGGCTACACCTTC.

This clonotype was observed a single time. The rearrangement uses TRBV12-3 or TRBV12-4 and TRBJ2-1, with D perhaps assigned TRBD1 or TRBD2 (5 bases each). This CDR3 has 13 residues. The V end lost 5 bases, the J end lost 5 bases, and 10 bases lay between the germline ends. Here the CDR3 DNA reads TGTGCCAGCAGTACCGGGACCGACAATGAGCAGTTCTTC. It encodes CASSTGTDNEQFF.

This clonotype has more than one count but fewer than ten. The rearrangement links TRBV15 to TRBJ2-5; 8 bases align to TRBD1. Trimming took 0 bases from V and 5 from J; bases not matched to a gene: 8. There are 16 residues in the CDR3. Germline CDR1 and CDR2: LNHNV and YYDKDF (reference sequence). The CDR3 protein is CATSRDGRGRRETQYF. Here the CDR3 DNA reads TGTGCCACCAGCAGAGATGGCAGGGGGCGACGCGAGACCCAGTACTTC. The whole variable domain, filled in from reference TRBV15 and TRBJ2-5, reads DAMVIQNPRYQVTQFGKPVTLSCSQTLNHNVMYWYQQKSSQAPKLLFHYYDKDFNNEADTPDNFQSRRPNTSFCFLDIRSPGLGDTAMYLCATSRDGRGRRETQYFGPGTRLLVL.

V is TRBV7-2 and J is TRBJ2-7, with 11 nucleotides matching TRBD2. The CDR3 spans 15 residues. Germline V gives CDR1 SGHTA, CDR2 FQGNSA. J lost 6 bases, V lost 5 bases, and 9 bases had no gene match. The CDR3 reads CASSERLAGFAEQYF. The DNA for the CDR3 is TGTGCCAGCAGCGAAAGACTAGCGGGATTTGCCGAGCAGTACTTC.

This clonotype has only a few counts. The CDR3 region has the DNA TGTGCCACCTCCCAAGAACTAGCGGGAGTAGGGTATACGCAGTATTTT. Its protein is CATSQELAGVGYTQYF. J is TRBJ2-3 and V is TRBV24-1, with 11 bases fitting TRBD2. V shed 9 bases, J shed 7 bases, and the junction held 14 bases outside the gene matches. This CDR3 is 16 amino acids long. The germline V gene has CDR1 KGHDR and CDR2 SFDVKD.

The chain has TRBV7-8 and TRBJ1-2; no firm D call. V dropped 1 base and J dropped 6 bases, with 3 bases sitting between them. The germline V gene has CDR1 SGHVS and CDR2 FQNEAQ. The CDR3 loop spans 11 amino acids. DNA of the CDR3: TGTGCCAGCAGCTTAGGAAATGGCTACACCTTC. Translated: CASSLGNGYTF.

The chain couples TRBV7-9 to TRBJ2-1; D possibly corresponds to TRBD2 (5 bases). Looked up from germline, CDR1 is SEHNR and CDR2 is FQNEAQ (reference sequence). The CDR3 length is 12 residues. V was cut by 2 bases and J by 7 bases, with 6 bases left in between. CDR3 region: CASSLTRNEQFF. The DNA of the CDR3 is TGTGCCAGCAGCTTAACTAGAAATGAGCAGTTCTTC.

The rearrangement joins TRBV6-1 to TRBJ2-3; tentative D call: TRBD1 (6 bases). The length of the CDR3 is 16 residues. Deletions cut 5 bases from V and 2 bases from J, with 17 bases between. Germline V lookup: CDR1 MNHNS, CDR2 SASEGT. Here the CDR3 reads CASSRGNRASTDTQYF. Here the CDR3 DNA reads TGTGCCAGCAGTAGGGGGAACAGGGCCTCCACAGATACGCAGTATTTT.

The rearrangement links TRBV10-3 to TRBJ2-2; 10 bases map to TRBD1. With 7 bases clipped from V and 4 bases from J, the junction kept 12 bases outside the gene matches. From germline, CDR1 is ENHRY and CDR2 SYGVKD. This CDR3 region has 17 residues. CDR3 sequence (DNA): TGTGCCATCAATAAACAGACAGGGGGCGAAGTCACCGGGGAGCTGTTTTTT. Translated: CAINKQTGGEVTGELFF.